Below, one TCR beta chain is given with its context. This clonotype was recorded a few times. No cognate antigen has been identified for it. Qualities for individual bases were not recorded, and no much larger clone is one base off. This sample is drawn from a study of blood T cells in healthy people across ages (dated by TCRdb to about 2015). About the full investigation: Template switching captured roughly one uniquely barcoded TCR beta cDNA molecule per two T cells in model experiments. For two donors (one aged 18 to 30 and one aged 80 or older), the study analyzed two additional independent replicas of 1 million unique cDNA reads from the same blood draw. The donors were split into four age groups: young (average 16 years), middle-aged (roughly 42), aged (approximately 60) and long-lived (roughly 77). Age-related changes in TCR beta repertoire diversity were measured in the study by deep sequencing normalized with unique cDNA molecular identifiers. What the authors observed across the whole study: Estimates of total diversity based on one million sequenced T cells were considered lower bounds and underestimates. Compared with the aged group, more naive CD4+ T cells, fewer expanded clones and increased TCR diversity were shown by the long-lived group, suggesting age selection. The CMV infection status of donors was not known, potentially confounding age-related changes in expanded clonotypes. Observed TCR beta diversity per million T cells fell roughly linearly with age, and a significant reduction was already apparent by age around 39. Observed TCR beta diversity correlated strongly with the percentage of naive T cells measured by flow cytometry. Conclusive comparison of naive and antigen-experienced compartments was prevented by the profiling of bulk unsorted PBMCs.

Library construction relied on 5' RACE. The instrument was an Illumina HiSeq 2500. A second PCR of about 7 to 12 cycles was run with a J-beta primer mix and a sample-barcoded 5' primer. Each TCR beta cDNA molecule received a unique molecular identifier from a template-switch 5' adaptor carrying 12 random nucleotides. At least 2.5 million CDR3-containing paired-end reads were obtained from each sample. First-strand cDNA synthesis was performed from all RNA using the Mint cDNA synthesis kit, with priming by a TRBC-specific oligonucleotide. All cDNA was treated with uracil-DNA glycosylase and then went through a first 18-cycle PCR with the universal primers M1SS and BC2_uni_R. Concerning the study's data processing: For normalization, 1 million high-quality reads, each with a distinct molecular identifier, were randomly selected from each sample. Reads sharing molecular identifiers were discarded rather than binned into consensus sequences. MiTCR, run with a Q25 quality threshold and the strictest error-elimination algorithm, handled CDR3 identification, clonotype clustering and error correction. A nonparametric unseen species model using Euler transformation provided a lower-bound estimate of total TCR beta diversity. TCRdb ran its own pipeline on the public reads, namely fastp trimming at Q25 and MiXCR clone calling, and kept in-frame beta chains. Records with the same CDR3 protein are collapsed into one entry carrying the most frequent genes and DNA. The authors' filters were not applied to this entry. The sample contains 760,000 or so distinct CDR3 sequences, 20% to 25% of them found a single time. The ten largest clones represent around 9.2% of the sample.

Donors were under 40 systemically healthy Caucasian individuals from Russia aged roughly 6 to 90 years. Ten milliliters of peripheral blood were drawn from each donor into EDTA-treated Vacutainer tubes. Ficoll-Paque density-gradient centrifugation was used to isolate PBMCs, with at least 7 million obtained per sample. Total RNA, at least 5.5 micrograms per sample, was extracted from PBMCs with Trizol reagent. For every donor, flow cytometry on a PBMC aliquot measured the percentage of naive CD45RAhigh/CD27high T cells. These data are also associated with another study on T cells of mothers and their children. The other study reports the following: The donors were nine systemically healthy Caucasian individuals, made up of three mothers and their six children. cDNA synthesis used all of the extracted RNA, with approximately 1.6 ug of RNA in each 15 ul reaction. In the second PCR, sample barcodes and 2-4 random nucleotides were introduced via the M1S primer. Over 9 million TCR beta CDR3 reads came from each mother, compared with approximately 2.8 million reads from each child. In both related and unrelated pairs, thymic selection shapes the output of TCR recombination in a similar way, with inherited differences having only a minor effect. Normalized repertoire overlap was always found to be slightly, but never significantly, higher in related mother-child pairs than in unrelated mother-child pairs. Persistent microchimeric T cell clones were not detected, at a sensitivity of approximately 98 clones per million clonotypes. To look for features that set related mother-child pairs apart from unrelated individuals, the researchers ran deep NGS to compare the TCR beta repertoires of mothers and children. The mean age was about 40 +/- 4 years for the mothers and 11 +/- 4 years for the children. After adapters were ligated using NEBNext reagents, the libraries underwent 100+100 nt paired-end sequencing on an Illumina HiSeq 2000. To prevent cross-contamination, the mother and child libraries were prepared a month apart and were sequenced in separate runs. For each donor, between roughly 450,000 and 2,200,000 distinct TCR beta clonotypes were identified. Naive TCR beta clonotypes were estimated from low-frequency clonotypes matched to each donor's FACS-determined naive share, without sorting.

Sequenced sample: blood. This sequence was found in a boy younger than 18 in good health.

The CDR3 sequence is CATSRDSGSPDTQYF. The nucleotide sequence reads TGTGCCACCAGCAGAGATAGCGGGAGCCCAGATACGCAGTATTTT. Recombination joined TRBV15 with TRBJ2-3; the central 9 bases match TRBD2. The CDR3 runs 15 amino acids, cysteine and phenylalanine included. Only the CDR3 DNA stays, 45 bases, in frame from base 1. The CDR1 and CDR2 encoded by the germline V gene (reference sequence) are LNHNV and YYDKDF. Trimming leaves V shorter by 0 bases and J shorter by 4 bases, with the junction holding 2 bases beyond the gene matches.